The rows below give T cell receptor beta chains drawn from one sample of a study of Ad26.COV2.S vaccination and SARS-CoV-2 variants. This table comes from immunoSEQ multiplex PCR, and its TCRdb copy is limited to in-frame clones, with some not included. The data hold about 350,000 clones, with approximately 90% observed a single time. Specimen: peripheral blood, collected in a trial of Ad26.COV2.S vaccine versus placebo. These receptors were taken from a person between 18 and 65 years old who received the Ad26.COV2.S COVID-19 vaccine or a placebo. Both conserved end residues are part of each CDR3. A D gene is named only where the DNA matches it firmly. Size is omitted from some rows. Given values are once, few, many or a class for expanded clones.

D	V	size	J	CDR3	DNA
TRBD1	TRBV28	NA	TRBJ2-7	CASSLGQAIYEQYF	TGTGCCAGCAGTTTGGGACAGGCGATCTACGAGCAGTACTTC
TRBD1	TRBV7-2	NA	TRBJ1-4	CASSHPGQGAEKLFF	TGTGCCAGCAGTCACCCGGGACAGGGGGCGGAAAAACTGTTTTTT
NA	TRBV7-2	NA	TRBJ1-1	CASSFSFAEAFF	TGTGCCAGCAGCTTCAGTTTCGCTGAAGCTTTCTTT
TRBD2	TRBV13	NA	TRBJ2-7	CASSLQRGYTYEQYF	TGTGCCAGCAGCTTGCAGCGGGGCTACACCTACGAGCAGTACTTC
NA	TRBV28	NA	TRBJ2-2	CASTPGESNTGELFF	TGTGCCAGCACCCCAGGGGAGTCGAACACCGGGGAGCTGTTTTTT
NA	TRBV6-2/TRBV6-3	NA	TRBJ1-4	CASSSEVLGEKLFF	TGTGCCAGCAGTTCCGAAGTGTTGGGGGAAAAACTGTTTTTT
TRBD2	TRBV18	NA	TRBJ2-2	CASSPKRGALELFF	TGTGCCAGCTCACCAAAGCGGGGCGCTTTGGAGCTGTTTTTT
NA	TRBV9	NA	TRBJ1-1	CASSVEMNTEAFF	TGTGCCAGCAGCGTTGAGATGAACACTGAAGCTTTCTTT
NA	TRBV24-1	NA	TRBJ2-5	CATSDNGGGNQETQYF	TGTGCCACCAGTGATAATGGAGGGGGGAACCAAGAGACCCAGTACTTC
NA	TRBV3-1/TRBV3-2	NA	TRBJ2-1	CASSQERRVASSYNEQFF	TGTGCCAGCAGCCAAGAAAGGCGGGTAGCGAGCTCCTACAATGAGCAGTTCTTC
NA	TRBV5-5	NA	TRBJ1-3	CASSLEGVSGNTIYF	TGTGCCAGCAGCTTGGAAGGGGTCTCTGGAAACACCATATATTTT
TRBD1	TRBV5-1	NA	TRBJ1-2	CASSITGGSNYGYTF	TGCGCCAGCAGCATTACAGGGGGCTCGAACTATGGCTACACCTTC
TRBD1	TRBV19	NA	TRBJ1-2	CASSTRQGRNYGYTF	TGTGCCAGTAGTACCCGACAGGGGAGAAACTATGGCTACACCTTC
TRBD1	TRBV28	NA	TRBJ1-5	CASRGGQAGNQPQHF	TGTGCCAGCAGGGGGGGACAGGCGGGCAATCAGCCCCAGCATTTT
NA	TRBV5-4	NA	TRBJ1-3	CASSLTGAGNTIYF	TGTGCCAGCAGCTTGACGGGGGCCGGAAACACCATATATTTT
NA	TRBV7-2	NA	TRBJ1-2	CASSPDRRNYGYTF	TGTGCCAGCAGCCCGGACAGACGTAACTATGGCTACACCTTC
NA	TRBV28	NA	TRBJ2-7	CASSLISGSGQYF	TGTGCCAGCAGTTTAATTTCAGGGTCTGGGCAGTACTTC
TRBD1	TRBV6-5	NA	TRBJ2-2	CASRPPTGDTGELFF	TGTGCCAGCAGACCCCCTACAGGGGACACCGGGGAGCTGTTTTTT
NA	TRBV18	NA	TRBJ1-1	CASSRGLTGLNTEAFF	TGTGCCAGCTCGCGCGGCTTGACAGGACTGAACACTGAAGCTTTCTTT
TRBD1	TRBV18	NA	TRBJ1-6	CASSSVGQGFYNSPLHF	TGTGCCAGCTCATCGGTAGGACAGGGCTTCTATAATTCACCCCTCCACTTT
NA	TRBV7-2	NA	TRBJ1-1	CASSLLPGMNTEAFF	TGTGCCAGCAGCTTATTGCCGGGGATGAACACTGAAGCTTTCTTT
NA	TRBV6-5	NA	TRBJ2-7	CASSSDGSYEQYF	TGTGCCAGCAGTTCGGACGGGTCCTACGAGCAGTACTTC
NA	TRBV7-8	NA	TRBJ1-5	CASSLGMRGRSQPQHF	TGTGCCAGCAGCTTAGGAATGAGGGGTAGAAGTCAGCCCCAGCATTTT
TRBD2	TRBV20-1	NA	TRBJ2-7	CSASLAGGREQYF	TGCAGTGCAAGTCTAGCGGGGGGGCGAGAGCAGTACTTC
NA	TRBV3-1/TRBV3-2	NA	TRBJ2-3	CASSQDGHSTDTQYF	TGTGCCAGCAGCCAAGATGGGCATAGCACAGATACGCAGTATTTT
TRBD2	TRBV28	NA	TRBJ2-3	CASSSLLLAGEDTQYF	TGTGCCAGCAGTTCCCTACTTCTAGCGGGAGAGGATACGCAGTATTTT
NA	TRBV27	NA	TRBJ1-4	CASSSANEKLFF	TGTGCCAGCAGTTCAGCGAATGAAAAACTGTTTTTT
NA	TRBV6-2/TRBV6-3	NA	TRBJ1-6	CASSSFEGSAESPLHF	TGTGCCAGCAGTTCTTTTGAGGGATCGGCGGAATCACCCCTCCACTTT
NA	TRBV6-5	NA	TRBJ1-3	CASSYSSPYSGNTIYF	TGTGCCAGCAGTTACTCATCACCGTACTCTGGAAACACCATATATTTT
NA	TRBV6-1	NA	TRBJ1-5	CASSEHRNQPQHF	TGTGCCAGCAGTGAACACAGAAATCAGCCCCAGCATTTT
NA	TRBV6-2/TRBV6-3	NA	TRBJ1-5	CASSLGSAHQPQHF	TGTGCCAGCAGTTTGGGGTCAGCCCATCAGCCCCAGCATTTT
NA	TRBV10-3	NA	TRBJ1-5	CAISDNRGAGNQPQHF	TGTGCCATCAGTGACAATCGGGGTGCAGGCAATCAGCCCCAGCATTTT
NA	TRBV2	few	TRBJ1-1	CASSEIRGSGTEAFF	TGTGCCAGCAGTGAAATTCGGGGGAGCGGTACTGAAGCTTTCTTT